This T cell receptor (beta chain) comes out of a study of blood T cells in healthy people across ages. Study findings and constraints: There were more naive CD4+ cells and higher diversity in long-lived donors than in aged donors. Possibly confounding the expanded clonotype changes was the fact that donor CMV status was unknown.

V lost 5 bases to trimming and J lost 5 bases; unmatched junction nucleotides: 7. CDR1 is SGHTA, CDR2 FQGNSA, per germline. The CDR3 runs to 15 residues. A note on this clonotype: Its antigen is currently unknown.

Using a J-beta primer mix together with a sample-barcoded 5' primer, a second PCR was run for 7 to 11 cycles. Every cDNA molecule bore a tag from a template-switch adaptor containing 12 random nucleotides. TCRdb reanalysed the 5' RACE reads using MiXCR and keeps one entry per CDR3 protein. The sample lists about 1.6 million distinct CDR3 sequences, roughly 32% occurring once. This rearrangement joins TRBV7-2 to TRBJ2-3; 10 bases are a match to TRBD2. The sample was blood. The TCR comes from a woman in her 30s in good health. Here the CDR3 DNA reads TGTGCCAGCAGCCCAGCGGGAGGGGGTATAGATACGCAGTATTTT. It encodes CASSPAGGGIDTQYF.